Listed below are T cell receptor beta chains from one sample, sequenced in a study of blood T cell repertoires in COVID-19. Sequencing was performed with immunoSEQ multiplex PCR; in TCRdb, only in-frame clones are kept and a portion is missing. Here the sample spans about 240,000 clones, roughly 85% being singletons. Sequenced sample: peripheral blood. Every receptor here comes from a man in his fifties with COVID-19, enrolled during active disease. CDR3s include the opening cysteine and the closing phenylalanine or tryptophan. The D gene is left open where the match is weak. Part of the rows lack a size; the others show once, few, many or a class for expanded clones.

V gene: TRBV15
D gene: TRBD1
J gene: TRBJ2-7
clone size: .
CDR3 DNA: TGTGCCACCAGCAGAGACCCGTCGCTCGACAGGGACGAGCAGTACTTC
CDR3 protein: CATSRDPSLDRDEQYF

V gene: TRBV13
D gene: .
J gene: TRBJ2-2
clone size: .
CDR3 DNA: TGTGCCAGCGGTAGGGCAGGGGAATTTATTTGGAGCACCGGGGAGCTGTTTTTT
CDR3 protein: CASGRAGEFIWSTGELFF

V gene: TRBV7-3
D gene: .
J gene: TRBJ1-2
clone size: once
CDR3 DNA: TGTGCCAGCAGCAAAGGGGGTCTTGGCTACACCTTC
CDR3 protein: CASSKGGLGYTF

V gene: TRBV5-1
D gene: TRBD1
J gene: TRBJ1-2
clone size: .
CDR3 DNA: TGCGCCAGCAGCGATAGGCCAGGGGGCCCAGCTAACTATGGCTACACCTTC
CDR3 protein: CASSDRPGGPANYGYTF

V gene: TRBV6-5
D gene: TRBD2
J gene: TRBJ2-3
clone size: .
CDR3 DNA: TGTGCCAGCAGGTCCAGCGGGGGGCCTCCAACGCAGTATTTT
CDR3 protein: CASRSSGGPPTQYF

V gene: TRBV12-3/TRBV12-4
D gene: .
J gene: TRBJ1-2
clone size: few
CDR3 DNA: TGTGCCAGCAGCTTGTCGGGGGGGGATGGCTACACCTTC
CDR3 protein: CASSLSGGDGYTF

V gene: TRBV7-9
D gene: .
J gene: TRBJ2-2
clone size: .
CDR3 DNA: TGTGCCAGCAGCCTTTACACCGGGGAGCTGTTTTTT
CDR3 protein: CASSLYTGELFF

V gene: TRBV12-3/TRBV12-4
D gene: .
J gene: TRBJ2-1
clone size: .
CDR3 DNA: TGTGCCAGCAGCCTTAATTTCGGGGATGAGCAGTTCTTC
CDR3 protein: CASSLNFGDEQFF

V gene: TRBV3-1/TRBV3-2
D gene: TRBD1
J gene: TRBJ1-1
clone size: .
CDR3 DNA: TGTGCCAGCCGTACACAGGGGATGGAGAACACTGAAGCTTTCTTT
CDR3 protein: CASRTQGMENTEAFF

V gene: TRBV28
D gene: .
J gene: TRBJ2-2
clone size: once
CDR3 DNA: TGTGCCAGCAGTTTAAACAGGGCCACCGGGGAGCTGTTTTTT
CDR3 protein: CASSLNRATGELFF

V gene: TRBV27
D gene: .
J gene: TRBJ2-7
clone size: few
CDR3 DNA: TGTGCCAGCAGTTTCGGACAGAACACCTACGAGCAGTACTTC
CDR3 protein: CASSFGQNTYEQYF

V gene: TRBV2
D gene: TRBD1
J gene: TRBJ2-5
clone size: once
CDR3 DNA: TGTGCCAGCAGTGAAGTCCGGGGGACAGGGGAGACCCAGTACTTC
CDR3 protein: CASSEVRGTGETQYF

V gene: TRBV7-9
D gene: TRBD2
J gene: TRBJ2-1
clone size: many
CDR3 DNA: TGTGCCAGCAGCTCTAGCGGGGCCCCCTACAATGAGCAGTTCTTC
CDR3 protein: CASSSSGAPYNEQFF

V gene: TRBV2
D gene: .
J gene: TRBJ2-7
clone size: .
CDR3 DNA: TGTGCCAATGCTTATCGGGGTCACGAGCAGTACTTC
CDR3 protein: CANAYRGHEQYF

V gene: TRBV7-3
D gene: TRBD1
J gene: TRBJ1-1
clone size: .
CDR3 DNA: TGTGCCAGCAGCCCGGACAGGGGGTATGGTGAAGCTTTCTTT
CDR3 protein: CASSPDRGYGEAFF

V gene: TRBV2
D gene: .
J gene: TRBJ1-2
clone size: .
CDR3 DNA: TGTGCCAGCAGTGATACGGGATTCGACTACACCTTC
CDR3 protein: CASSDTGFDYTF

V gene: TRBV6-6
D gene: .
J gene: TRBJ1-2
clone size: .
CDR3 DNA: TGTGCCAGCAGTATAAGGGGCCTGGGCTACACCTTC
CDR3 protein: CASSIRGLGYTF

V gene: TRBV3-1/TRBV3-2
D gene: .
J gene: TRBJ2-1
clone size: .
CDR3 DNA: TGTGCCAGCAGCCCGACTAACTGGGACAATGAGCAGTTCTTC
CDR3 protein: CASSPTNWDNEQFF

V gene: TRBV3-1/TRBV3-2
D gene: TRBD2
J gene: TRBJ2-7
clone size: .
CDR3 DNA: TGTGCCAGCAGCCAATTAGCGGGGGCAGCTGGGGAGCAGTACTTC
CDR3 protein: CASSQLAGAAGEQYF

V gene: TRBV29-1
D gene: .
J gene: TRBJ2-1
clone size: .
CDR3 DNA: TGCAGCGTTCAACAAGACTCCTACAATGAGCAGTTCTTC
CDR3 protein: CSVQQDSYNEQFF

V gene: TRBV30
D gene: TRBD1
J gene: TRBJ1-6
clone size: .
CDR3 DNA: TGTGCCTGGAGTGAGGGGGCGCGGTCACCCCTCCACTTT
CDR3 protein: CAWSEGARSPLHF

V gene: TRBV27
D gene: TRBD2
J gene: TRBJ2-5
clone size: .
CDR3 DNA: TGTGCCAGCAGTCTCGGACTAGGTATGGGAGAGACCCAGTACTTC
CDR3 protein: CASSLGLGMGETQYF

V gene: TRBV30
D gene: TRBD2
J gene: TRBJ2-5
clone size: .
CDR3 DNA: TGTGCCTGGAGTGTAAGCGGGGGGCCCCAAGAGACCCAGTACTTC
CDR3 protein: CAWSVSGGPQETQYF

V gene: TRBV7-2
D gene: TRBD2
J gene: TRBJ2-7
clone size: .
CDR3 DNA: TGTGCCAGCAGCTTATCGAGCGGGAGGACCTACGAGCAGTACTTC
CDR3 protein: CASSLSSGRTYEQYF

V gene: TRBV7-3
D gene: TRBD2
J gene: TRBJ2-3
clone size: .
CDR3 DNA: TGTGCCAGCAGCCAAGCCCCTAGCGGGGGTCCCACAGATACGCAGTATTTT
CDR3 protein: CASSQAPSGGPTDTQYF

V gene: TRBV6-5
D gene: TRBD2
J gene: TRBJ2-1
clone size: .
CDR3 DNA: TGTGCCAGCAGATACAATAGCGGGGAAAGAAACAATGAGCAGTTCTTC
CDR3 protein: CASRYNSGERNNEQFF

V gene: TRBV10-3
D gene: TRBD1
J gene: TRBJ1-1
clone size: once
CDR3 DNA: TGTGCCATCAGTGAATGGGCCCGGGGACAGGGGGGTGAAGCTTTCTTT
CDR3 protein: CAISEWARGQGGEAFF

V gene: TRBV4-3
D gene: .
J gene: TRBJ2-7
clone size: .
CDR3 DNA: TGCGCCAGCAGCCAAGATCTGGGCAGAACCTACGAGCAGTACTTC
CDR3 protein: CASSQDLGRTYEQYF

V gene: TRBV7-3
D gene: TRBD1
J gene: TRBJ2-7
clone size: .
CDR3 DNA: TGTGCCAGCAGCTTAACCGGACAGGGTTCCTACGAGCAGTACTTC
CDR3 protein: CASSLTGQGSYEQYF